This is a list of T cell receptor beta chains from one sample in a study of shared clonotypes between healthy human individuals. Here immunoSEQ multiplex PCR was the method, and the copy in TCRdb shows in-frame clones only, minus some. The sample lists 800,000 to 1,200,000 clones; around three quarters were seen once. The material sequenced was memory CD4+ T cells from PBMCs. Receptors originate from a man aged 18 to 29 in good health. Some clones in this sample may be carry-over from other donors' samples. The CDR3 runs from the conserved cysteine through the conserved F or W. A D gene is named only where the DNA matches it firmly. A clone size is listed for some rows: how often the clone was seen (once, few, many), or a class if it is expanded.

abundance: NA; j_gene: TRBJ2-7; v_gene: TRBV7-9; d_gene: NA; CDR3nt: TGTGCCAGCAGCTTAGCGGACAGATACGAGCAGTACTTC; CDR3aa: CASSLADRYEQYF
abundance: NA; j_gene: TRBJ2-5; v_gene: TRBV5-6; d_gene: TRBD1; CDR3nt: TGTGCCAGCAGCCTGCGACAGGGGCACCAAGAGACCCAGTACTTC; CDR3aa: CASSLRQGHQETQYF
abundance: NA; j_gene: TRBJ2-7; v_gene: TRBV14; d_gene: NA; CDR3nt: TGTGCCAGCAGCCAGGCCTACGAGCAGTACTTC; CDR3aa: CASSQAYEQYF
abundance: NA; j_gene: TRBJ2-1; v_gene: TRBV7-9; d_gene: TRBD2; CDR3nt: TGTGCCAGCAGCTTAGATAGGGCGGGGGTAGACAATGAGCAGTTCTTC; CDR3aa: CASSLDRAGVDNEQFF
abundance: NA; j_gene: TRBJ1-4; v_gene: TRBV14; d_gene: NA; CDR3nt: TGTGCCAGCAGCCCCCCGGGACGGGATTTTAATGAAAAACTGTTTTTT; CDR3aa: CASSPPGRDFNEKLFF
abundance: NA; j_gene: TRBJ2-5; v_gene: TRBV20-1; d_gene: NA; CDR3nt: TGCAGTGCTAGCAGCGAGACCCAGTACTTC; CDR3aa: CSASSETQYF
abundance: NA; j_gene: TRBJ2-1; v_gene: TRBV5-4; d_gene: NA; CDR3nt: TGTGCCAGCAGCTTGGTCGGCCGCCTGGAGCAGTTCTTC; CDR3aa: CASSLVGRLEQFF
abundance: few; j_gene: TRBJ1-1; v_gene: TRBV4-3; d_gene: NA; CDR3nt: TGCGCCAGCAGCCAAGATAACACTGAAGCTTTCTTT; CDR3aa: CASSQDNTEAFF
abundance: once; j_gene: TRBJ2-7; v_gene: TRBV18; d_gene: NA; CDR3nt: TGTGCCAGCTCTTCGGAAGACGAGCAGTACTTC; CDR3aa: CASSSEDEQYF
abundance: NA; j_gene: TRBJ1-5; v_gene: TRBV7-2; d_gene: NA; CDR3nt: TGTGCCAGCAGCTATAATTACAATCAGCCCCAGCATTTT; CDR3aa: CASSYNYNQPQHF
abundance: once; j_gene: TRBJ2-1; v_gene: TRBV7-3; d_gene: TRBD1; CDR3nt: TGTGCCAGCAGCTTCTTGAGCACAGGGGGCGAGCAGTTCTTC; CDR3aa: CASSFLSTGGEQFF
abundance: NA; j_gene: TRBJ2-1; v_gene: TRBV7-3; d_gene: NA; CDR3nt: TGTGCCAGCAGCAACGGAATCTCCTACAATGAGCAGTTCTTC; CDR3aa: CASSNGISYNEQFF
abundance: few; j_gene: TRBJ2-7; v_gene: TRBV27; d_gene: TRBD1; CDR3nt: TGTGCCAGCAGTTTACAGGGGGCCGTTTCCTACGAGCAGTACTTC; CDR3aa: CASSLQGAVSYEQYF
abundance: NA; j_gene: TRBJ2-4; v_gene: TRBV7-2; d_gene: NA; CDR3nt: TGTGCCAGCAGCTTAGGTTATCTAGAGACGATGCACTTC; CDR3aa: CASSLGYLETMHF
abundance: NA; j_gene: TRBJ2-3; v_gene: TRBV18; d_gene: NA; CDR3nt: TGTGCCAGCTCACCACCAGCCAGGGCAGCAGATACGCAGTATTTT; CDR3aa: CASSPPARAADTQYF
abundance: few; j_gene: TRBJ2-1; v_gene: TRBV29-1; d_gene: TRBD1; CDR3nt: TGCAGCGCTTATCTTCCGGGACAGGGACACAATGAGCAGTTCTTC; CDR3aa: CSAYLPGQGHNEQFF
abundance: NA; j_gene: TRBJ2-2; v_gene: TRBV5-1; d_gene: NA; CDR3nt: TGCGCCAGCAGCTTGGTCCAGGCGGGGAACACCGGGGAGCTGTTTTTT; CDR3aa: CASSLVQAGNTGELFF
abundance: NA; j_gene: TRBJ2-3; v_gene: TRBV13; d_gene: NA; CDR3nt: TGTGCCAGCAGCTTAGTCCTTCAGTTCCAGTATTTT; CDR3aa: CASSLVLQFQYF
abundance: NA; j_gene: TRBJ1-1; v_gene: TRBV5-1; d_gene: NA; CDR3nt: TGCGCCAGCAGCCCGGGCCGGGGCGCGCCTGAAGCTTTCTTT; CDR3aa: CASSPGRGAPEAFF
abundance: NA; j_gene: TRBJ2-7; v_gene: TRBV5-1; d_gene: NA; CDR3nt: TGCGCCAGCAGGGAGTTCTCCACGGGCTCCTACGAGCAGTACTTC; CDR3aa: CASREFSTGSYEQYF
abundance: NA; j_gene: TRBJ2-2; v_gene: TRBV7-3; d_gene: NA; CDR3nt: TGTGCCAGCAGCTTAGGGGTAAACACCGGGGAGCTGTTTTTT; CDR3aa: CASSLGVNTGELFF
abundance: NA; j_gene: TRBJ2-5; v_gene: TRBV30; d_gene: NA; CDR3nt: TGTGCCTGGAGTGCCCCCCCGGAGTTGGAGACCCAGTACTTC; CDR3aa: CAWSAPPELETQYF
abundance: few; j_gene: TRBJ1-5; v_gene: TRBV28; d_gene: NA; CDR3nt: TGTGCCAGCAGTTTGTGGAGGCAGCCCCAGCATTTT; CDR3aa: CASSLWRQPQHF
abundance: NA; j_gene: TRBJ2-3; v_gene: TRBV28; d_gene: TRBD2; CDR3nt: TGTGCCAGCAGTGTCGGGACTAGAACAGATACGCAGTATTTT; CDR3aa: CASSVGTRTDTQYF
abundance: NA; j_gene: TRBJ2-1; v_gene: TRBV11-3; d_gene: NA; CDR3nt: TGTGCCAGCAGCCCGGGATCAGATGAGCAGTTCTTC; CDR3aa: CASSPGSDEQFF
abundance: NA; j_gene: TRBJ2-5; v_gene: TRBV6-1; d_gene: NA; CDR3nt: TGTGCCAGCAGTGCTGAGGGTCGAAAAGAGACCCAGTACTTC; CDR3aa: CASSAEGRKETQYF
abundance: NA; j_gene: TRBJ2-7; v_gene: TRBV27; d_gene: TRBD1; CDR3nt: TGTGCCAGCAGTCTGGACAGGGGGCCGGGAGAGCAGTACTTC; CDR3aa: CASSLDRGPGEQYF
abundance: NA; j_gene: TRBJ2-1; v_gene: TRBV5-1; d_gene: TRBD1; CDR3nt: TGCGCCAGCAGCCCTGAACAGGGGACCTACAATGAGCAGTTCTTC; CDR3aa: CASSPEQGTYNEQFF
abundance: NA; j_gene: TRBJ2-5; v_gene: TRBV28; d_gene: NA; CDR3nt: TGTGCCAGCACCTACAGAGGGGCTTGGGAGACCCAGTACTTC; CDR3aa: CASTYRGAWETQYF